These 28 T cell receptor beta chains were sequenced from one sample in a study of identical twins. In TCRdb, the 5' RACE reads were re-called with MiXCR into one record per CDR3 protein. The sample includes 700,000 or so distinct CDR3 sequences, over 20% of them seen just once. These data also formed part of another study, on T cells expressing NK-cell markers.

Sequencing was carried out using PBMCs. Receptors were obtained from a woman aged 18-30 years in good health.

The CDR3 nucleotides are TGCAGTGCTAGTAACAGGCGGGGGGAACATGGTGAGCAGTTCTTC. Its translation is CSASNRRGEHGEQFF. V is TRBV20-1 and J is TRBJ2-1; 8 positions agree with TRBD2. The V and J ends lost 3 bases and 9 bases, in that order; junction bases with no gene match: 13. This CDR3 comprises 15 residues. Germline loops: CDR1 DFQATT, CDR2 SNEGSKA (reference sequence).

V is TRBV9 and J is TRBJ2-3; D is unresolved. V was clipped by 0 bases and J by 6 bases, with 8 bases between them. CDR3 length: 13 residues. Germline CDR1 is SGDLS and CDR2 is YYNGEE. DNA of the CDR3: TGTGCCAGCAGCGTAGGGGCTGGCGATACGCAGTATTTT. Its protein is CASSVGAGDTQYF.

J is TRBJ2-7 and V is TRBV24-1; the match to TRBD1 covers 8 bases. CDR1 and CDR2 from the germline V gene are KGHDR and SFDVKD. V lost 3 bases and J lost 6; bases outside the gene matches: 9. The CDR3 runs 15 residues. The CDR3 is CATSDPPGQEVEQYF. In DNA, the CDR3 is TGTGCCACCAGTGATCCACCGGGACAGGAGGTCGAGCAGTACTTC.

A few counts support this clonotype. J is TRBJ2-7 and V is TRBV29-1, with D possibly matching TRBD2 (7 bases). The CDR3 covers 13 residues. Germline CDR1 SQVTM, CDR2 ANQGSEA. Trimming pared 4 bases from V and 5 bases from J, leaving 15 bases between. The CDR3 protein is CSVGGGVAHEQYF. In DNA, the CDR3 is TGCAGCGTTGGGGGGGGCGTTGCCCACGAGCAGTACTTC.

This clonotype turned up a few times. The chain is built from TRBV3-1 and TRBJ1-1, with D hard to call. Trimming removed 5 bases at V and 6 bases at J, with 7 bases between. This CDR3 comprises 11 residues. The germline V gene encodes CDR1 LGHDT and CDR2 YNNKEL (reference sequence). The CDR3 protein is CASSAAAEAFF. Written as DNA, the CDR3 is TGTGCCAGCAGCGCCGCCGCTGAAGCTTTCTTT.

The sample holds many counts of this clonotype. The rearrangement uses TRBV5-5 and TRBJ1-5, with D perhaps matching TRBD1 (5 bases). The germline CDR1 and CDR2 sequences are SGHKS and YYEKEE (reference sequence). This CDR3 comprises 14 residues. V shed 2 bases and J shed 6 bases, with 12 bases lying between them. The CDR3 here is CASSFLQGGQPQHF. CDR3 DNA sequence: TGTGCCAGCAGCTTCCTGCAGGGTGGTCAGCCCCAGCATTTT.

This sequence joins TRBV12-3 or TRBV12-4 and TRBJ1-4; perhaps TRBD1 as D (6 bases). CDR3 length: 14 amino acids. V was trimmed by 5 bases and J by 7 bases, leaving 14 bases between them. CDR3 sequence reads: CASSPPGEGEKLFF. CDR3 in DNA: TGTGCCAGCAGTCCCCCAGGGGAGGGTGAAAAACTGTTTTTT.

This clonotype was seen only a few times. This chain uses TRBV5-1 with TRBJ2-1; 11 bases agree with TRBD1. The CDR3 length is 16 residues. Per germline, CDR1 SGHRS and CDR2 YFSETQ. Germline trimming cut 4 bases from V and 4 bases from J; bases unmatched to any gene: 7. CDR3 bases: TGCGCCAGCAGCCTCCGGACAGGGGGCTTATACAATGAGCAGTTCTTC. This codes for CASSLRTGGLYNEQFF.

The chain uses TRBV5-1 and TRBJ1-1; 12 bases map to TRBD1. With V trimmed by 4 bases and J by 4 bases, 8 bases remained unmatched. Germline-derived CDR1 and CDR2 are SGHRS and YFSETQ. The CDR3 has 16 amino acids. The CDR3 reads CASSPGTGGPSTEAFF. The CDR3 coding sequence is TGCGCCAGCAGCCCTGGGACAGGGGGCCCCAGCACTGAAGCTTTCTTT.

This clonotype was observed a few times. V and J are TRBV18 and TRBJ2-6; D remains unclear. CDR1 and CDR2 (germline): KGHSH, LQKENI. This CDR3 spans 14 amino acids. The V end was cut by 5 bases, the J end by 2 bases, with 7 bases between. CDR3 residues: CASSSNTGANVLTF. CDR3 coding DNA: TGTGCCAGCTCATCAAACACTGGGGCCAACGTCCTGACTTTC. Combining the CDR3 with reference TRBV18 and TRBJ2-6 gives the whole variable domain NAGVMQNPRHLVRRRGQEARLRCSPMKGHSHVYWYRQLPEEGLKFMVYLQKENIIDESGMPKERFSAEFPKEGPSILRIQQVVRGDSAAYFCASSSNTGANVLTFGAGSRLTVL.

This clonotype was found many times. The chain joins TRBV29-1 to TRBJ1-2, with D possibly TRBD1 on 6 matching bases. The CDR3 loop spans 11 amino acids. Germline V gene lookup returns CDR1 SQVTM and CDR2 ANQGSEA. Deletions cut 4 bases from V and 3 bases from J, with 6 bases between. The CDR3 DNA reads TGCAGCGTTGGACAGGACTATGGCTACACCTTC. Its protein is CSVGQDYGYTF.

DNA of the CDR3: TGCAGTGCCCATAGCGGGAACATTCAGTACTTC. It codes for CSAHSGNIQYF. The V gene is TRBV20-1, the J gene TRBJ2-4, with 7 bases lining up with TRBD2. This CDR3 has 11 amino acids. The germline gives CDR1 DFQATT, CDR2 SNEGSKA (reference sequence). J was trimmed by 7 bases and V by 6 bases; bases with no gene match: 3.

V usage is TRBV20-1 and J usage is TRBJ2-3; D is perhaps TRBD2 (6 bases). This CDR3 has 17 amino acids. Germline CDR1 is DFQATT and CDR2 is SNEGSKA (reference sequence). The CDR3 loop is CSVGRLASADGWDTQYF. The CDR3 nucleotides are TGCAGCGTGGGGAGGCTCGCGAGTGCCGATGGATGGGATACGCAGTATTTT.

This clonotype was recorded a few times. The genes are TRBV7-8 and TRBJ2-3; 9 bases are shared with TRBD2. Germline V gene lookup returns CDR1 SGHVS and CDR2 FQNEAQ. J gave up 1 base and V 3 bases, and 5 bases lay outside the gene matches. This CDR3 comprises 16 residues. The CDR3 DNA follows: TGTGCCAGCAGCTTCCCGACTAGCGGAGGCACAGATACGCAGTATTTT. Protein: CASSFPTSGGTDTQYF.

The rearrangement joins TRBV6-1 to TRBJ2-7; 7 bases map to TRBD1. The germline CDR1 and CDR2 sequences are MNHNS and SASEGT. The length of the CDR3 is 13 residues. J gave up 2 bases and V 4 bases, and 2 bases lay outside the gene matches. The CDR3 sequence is CASSGDSTYEQYF. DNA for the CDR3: TGTGCCAGCAGTGGGGACAGTACCTACGAGCAGTACTTC.

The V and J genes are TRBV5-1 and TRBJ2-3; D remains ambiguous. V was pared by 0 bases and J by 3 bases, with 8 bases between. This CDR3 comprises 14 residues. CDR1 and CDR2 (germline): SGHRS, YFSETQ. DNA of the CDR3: TGCGCCAGCAGCTTGGAGGCGAGAACAGATACGCAGTATTTT. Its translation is CASSLEARTDTQYF.

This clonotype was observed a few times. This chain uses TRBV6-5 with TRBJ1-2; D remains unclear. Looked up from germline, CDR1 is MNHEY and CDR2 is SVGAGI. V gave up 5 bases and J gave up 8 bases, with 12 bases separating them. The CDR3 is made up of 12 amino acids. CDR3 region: CASSTGFGGYTF. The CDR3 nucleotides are TGTGCCAGCAGTACGGGTTTCGGGGGCTACACCTTC.

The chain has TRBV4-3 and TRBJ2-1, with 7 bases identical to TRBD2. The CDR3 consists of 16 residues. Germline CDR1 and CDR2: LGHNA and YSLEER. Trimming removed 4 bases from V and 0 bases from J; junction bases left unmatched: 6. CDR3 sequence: CASSRQGGSSYNEQFF. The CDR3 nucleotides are TGCGCCAGCAGCCGCCAAGGCGGGAGCTCCTACAATGAGCAGTTCTTC.

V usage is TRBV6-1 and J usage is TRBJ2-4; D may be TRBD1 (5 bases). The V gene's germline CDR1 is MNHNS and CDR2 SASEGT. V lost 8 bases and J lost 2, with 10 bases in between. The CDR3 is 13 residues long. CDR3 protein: CASQQGSKNIQYF. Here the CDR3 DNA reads TGTGCCAGCCAGCAGGGCTCCAAAAACATTCAGTACTTC.

The CDR3 nucleotides read TGCGCCAGCAGCTTGTACTCTGAGGGGAACTACGAGCAGTACTTC. This gives the protein CASSLYSEGNYEQYF. The chain couples TRBV5-1 to TRBJ2-7, with D perhaps assigned TRBD1 or TRBD2 (5 bases each). Germline values: CDR1 SGHRS, CDR2 YFSETQ. CDR3 size: 15 residues. V lost 1 base, J lost 3 bases, and 14 bases lay in between.

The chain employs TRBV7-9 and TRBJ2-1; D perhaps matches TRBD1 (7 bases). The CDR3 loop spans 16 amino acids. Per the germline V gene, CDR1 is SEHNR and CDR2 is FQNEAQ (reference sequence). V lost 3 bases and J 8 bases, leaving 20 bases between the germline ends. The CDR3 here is CASSFSAGLQGDEQFF. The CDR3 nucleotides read TGTGCCAGCAGCTTTTCAGCGGGCCTCCAGGGGGATGAGCAGTTCTTC.

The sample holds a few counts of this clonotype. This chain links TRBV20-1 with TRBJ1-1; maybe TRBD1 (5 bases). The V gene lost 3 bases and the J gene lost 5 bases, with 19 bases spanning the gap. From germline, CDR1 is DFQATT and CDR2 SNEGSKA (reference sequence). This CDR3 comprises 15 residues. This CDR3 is CSARGYRGSGTEAFF. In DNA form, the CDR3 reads TGCAGTGCTAGGGGTTATAGGGGCAGCGGGACTGAAGCTTTCTTT.

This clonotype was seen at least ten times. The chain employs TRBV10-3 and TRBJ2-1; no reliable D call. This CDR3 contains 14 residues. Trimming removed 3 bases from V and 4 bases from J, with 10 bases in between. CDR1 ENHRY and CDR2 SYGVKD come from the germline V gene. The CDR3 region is CAISETDTYNEQFF. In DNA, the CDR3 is TGTGCCATCAGTGAAACCGACACGTACAATGAGCAGTTCTTC.

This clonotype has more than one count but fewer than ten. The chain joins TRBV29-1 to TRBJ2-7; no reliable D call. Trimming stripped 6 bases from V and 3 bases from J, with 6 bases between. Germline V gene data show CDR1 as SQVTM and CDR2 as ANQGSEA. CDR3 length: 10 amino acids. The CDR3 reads CSVIFYEQYF. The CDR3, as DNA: TGCAGCGTCATATTCTACGAGCAGTACTTC.

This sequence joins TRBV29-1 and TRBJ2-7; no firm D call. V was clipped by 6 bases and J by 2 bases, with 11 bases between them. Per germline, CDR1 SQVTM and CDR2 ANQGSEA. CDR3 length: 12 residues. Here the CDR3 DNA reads TGCAGCGTAAGACTCGAGACCTACGAGCAGTACTTC. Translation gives CSVRLETYEQYF.

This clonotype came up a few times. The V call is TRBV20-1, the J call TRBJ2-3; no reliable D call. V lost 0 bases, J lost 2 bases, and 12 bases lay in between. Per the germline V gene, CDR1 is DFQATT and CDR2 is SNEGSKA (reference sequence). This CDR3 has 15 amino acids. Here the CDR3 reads CSARDLGEVTDTQYF. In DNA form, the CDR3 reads TGCAGTGCTAGAGATCTCGGCGAAGTCACAGATACGCAGTATTTT.

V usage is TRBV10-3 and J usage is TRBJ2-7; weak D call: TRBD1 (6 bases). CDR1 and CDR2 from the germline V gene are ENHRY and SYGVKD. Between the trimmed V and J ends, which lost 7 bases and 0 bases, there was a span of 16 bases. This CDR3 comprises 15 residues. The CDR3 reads CAINDRGTSSYEQYF. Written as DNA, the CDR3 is TGTGCCATCAACGACAGAGGGACATCCTCCTACGAGCAGTACTTC.

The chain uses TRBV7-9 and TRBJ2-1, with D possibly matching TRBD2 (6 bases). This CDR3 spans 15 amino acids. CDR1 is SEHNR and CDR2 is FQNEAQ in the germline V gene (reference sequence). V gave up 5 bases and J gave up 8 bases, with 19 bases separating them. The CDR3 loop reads CASSPAGTGWDEQFF. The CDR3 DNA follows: TGTGCCAGCAGCCCCGCCGGGACTGGCTGGGATGAGCAGTTCTTC.